The next 30 T cell receptor beta chains were all read from a single sample in a study of molecular identifiers for immune sequencing clone quantification. TCRdb used MiXCR to reprocess the PCR reads, holding one entry per CDR3 protein. The sample has approximately 500,000 distinct CDR3 sequences; under 30% are singletons. The source material was naive CD8+ T cells from blood, with Jurkat cell RNA spiked in. Subset: FACS-sorted CD8+CD4-CCR7+CD45RA+ naive T cells. The source is a human donor in good health. Some libraries in this study had Jurkat cell RNA spiked in.

This clonotype was picked up a small number of times. The chain uses TRBV24-1 and TRBJ2-3, with TRBD1 matching over 9 bases. The CDR3 runs to 20 residues. CDR1 is KGHDR, CDR2 SFDVKD, per germline. J gave up 0 bases and V 3 bases, and 15 bases lay outside the gene matches. The CDR3 region is CATSDPRQGVVSLSTDTQYF. In DNA, the CDR3 is TGTGCCACCAGTGATCCCCGACAGGGGGTAGTCTCTCTGAGCACAGATACGCAGTATTTT.

This clonotype was picked up many times. The chain uses TRBV4-3 and TRBJ2-3, with D unresolved. The V and J ends lost 0 bases and 2 bases respectively, with 9 bases between them. CDR3 size: 15 residues. Germline-derived CDR1 and CDR2 are LGHNA and YSLEER. CDR3 sequence: CASSQDRSDTDTQYF. In DNA form, the CDR3 reads TGCGCCAGCAGCCAAGATAGGTCAGACACAGATACGCAGTATTTT.

V and J are TRBV20-1 and TRBJ2-7; 9 bases are a match to TRBD2. In germline, CDR1 is DFQATT, CDR2 SNEGSKA (reference sequence). The CDR3 sequence is 15 residues long. The V gene end was trimmed by 3 bases and the J gene end by 2 bases; junction bases not matched to a gene: 8. The DNA for the CDR3 is TGCAGTGCTAGGGAGAGCGGGAGGACAACCTACGAGCAGTACTTC. Protein product: CSARESGRTTYEQYF.

This clonotype was detected once. The conserved phenylalanine or tryptophan is not found at the CDR3 terminus, so this likely reflects a read error. V usage is TRBV5-6 and J usage is TRBJ2-3; TRBD2 is a possible D gene (5 bases). The germline V gene has CDR1 SGHDT and CDR2 YYEEEE. The CDR3 loop spans 15 amino acids. The CDR3 here is CASSVRPGFTDTQYV. The CDR3 DNA reads TGTGCGAGCAGCGTGCGGCCGGGGTTCACAGATACGCAGTATGTT.

This chain joins TRBV12-3 or TRBV12-4 and TRBJ2-1; 7 nucleotides align to TRBD1. Trimming cost V 7 bases and J 7 bases; bases outside gene matches: 13. The CDR3 extends over 15 amino acids. This CDR3 is CASTILQGWDNEQFF. The CDR3, as DNA: TGTGCCAGCACCATATTACAGGGGTGGGATAATGAGCAGTTCTTC.

The table lists this clonotype with many counts. This chain joins TRBV6-5 and TRBJ1-4, with D tentatively TRBD1 (6 bases). Germline CDR1 MNHEY, CDR2 SVGAGI. V lost 5 bases and J lost 12, with 25 bases in between. This CDR3 spans 16 amino acids. For the CDR3, the DNA is TGTGCCAGCAGTATTGGACAGCCGTCCCTAATGGGGGAACTGTTTTTT. Its translation: CASSIGQPSLMGELFF.

Ten or more counts support this clonotype. V and J are TRBV7-9 and TRBJ2-7; TRBD1 might be the D (5 bases). This CDR3 spans 15 amino acids. V lost 1 base and J lost 0, with 10 bases in between. Looked up from germline, CDR1 is SEHNR and CDR2 is FQNEAQ (reference sequence). CDR3 in amino acids: CASSLVVGASYEQYF. The CDR3 DNA reads as TGTGCCAGCAGCTTAGTGGTTGGGGCCTCCTACGAGCAGTACTTC.

Note on this clonotype: A read error is possible here, since a much larger clone lies one base away. This sequence joins TRBV6-6 and TRBJ2-7, with D tentatively TRBD1 (5 bases). The germline V gene has CDR1 MNHNY and CDR2 SVGAGI (reference sequence). The CDR3 length is 14 residues. Trimming cost V 6 bases and J 5 bases, with 17 bases left between them. This chain's CDR3 is CASRKEAGHDEQYF. As DNA, the CDR3 is TGTGCCAGCAGAAAAGAGGCAGGGCACGACGAGCAGTACTTC.

The rearrangement joins TRBV4-3 to TRBJ2-2, with D perhaps matching TRBD1 (6 bases). CDR1 and CDR2 (germline): LGHNA, YSLEER. This CDR3 comprises 14 residues. The V end was cut by 3 bases, the J end by 3 bases, with 8 bases between. CDR3: CASSHGQYTGELFF. The CDR3 nucleotides are TGCGCCAGCAGCCACGGACAGTACACCGGGGAGCTGTTTTTT.

This clonotype has only a few counts. This chain links TRBV29-1 with TRBJ2-2; 8 nucleotides align to TRBD1. V lost 6 bases to trimming and J lost 6 bases; unmatched junction nucleotides: 9. Germline assignment: CDR1 SQVTM and CDR2 ANQGSEA. The CDR3 has 14 residues. Written as DNA, the CDR3 is TGCAGCGTCCCTGGTCAGGGGGCTGCCGGGGAGCTGTTTTTT. Amino acids: CSVPGQGAAGELFF.

This clonotype was detected a few times. CDR3 DNA: TGTGCCAGCAGCGTAGATGGGACAGATAATTCACCCCTCCACTTT. Protein: CASSVDGTDNSPLHF. This chain connects TRBV9 to TRBJ1-6, with 7 bases lining up with TRBD1. J lost 5 bases, V lost 0 bases, and 2 bases had no gene match. The CDR3 is made up of 15 amino acids. The germline CDR1 and CDR2 sequences are SGDLS and YYNGEE.

This clonotype was seen many times. The V call is TRBV27, the J call TRBJ1-1; no clear D gene. V was clipped by 2 bases and J by 4 bases, with 14 bases between them. Looked up from germline, CDR1 is MNHEY and CDR2 is SMNVEV (reference sequence). The CDR3 contains 15 residues. The CDR3 spells CASSLREPLGTEAFF. In nucleotides, the CDR3 is TGTGCCAGCAGTTTACGGGAACCCCTGGGCACTGAAGCTTTCTTT.

The chain combines TRBV29-1 with TRBJ2-1; D remains ambiguous. The CDR3 extends over 14 amino acids. Per germline, CDR1 SQVTM and CDR2 ANQGSEA. Trimming stripped 4 bases from V and 0 bases from J, with 10 bases between. The CDR3 sequence: CSVGATSSYNEQFF. The CDR3 DNA follows: TGCAGCGTTGGGGCCACGAGCTCCTACAATGAGCAGTTCTTC.

This clonotype has a handful of counts. The CDR3 protein is CASSSIRQGEMGEQFF. Here the CDR3 DNA reads TGTGCCAGCAGCTCGATACGACAGGGGGAGATGGGTGAGCAGTTCTTC. This rearrangement joins TRBV7-8 to TRBJ2-1; 9 nucleotides align to TRBD1. Germline V gene data show CDR1 as SGHVS and CDR2 as FQNEAQ. The CDR3 contains 16 residues. V lost 4 bases to trimming and J lost 9 bases; unmatched junction nucleotides: 13.

This clonotype was detected a few times. This chain uses TRBV28 with TRBJ2-5; D not certain. The V gene lost 9 bases and the J gene lost 5 bases, with 19 bases spanning the gap. The germline V gene encodes CDR1 MDHEN and CDR2 SYDVKM. This CDR3 is 14 amino acids long. The CDR3: CASTWTGIAETQYF. The CDR3 DNA is TGTGCCAGTACCTGGACGGGCATCGCCGAGACCCAGTACTTC.

Comment on this clonotype: The CDR3 end shows no conserved phenylalanine or tryptophan, and so a read error is likely. V and J are TRBV4-2 and TRBJ1-1, with TRBD1 identical over 10 bases. J lost 1 base, V lost 7 bases, and 9 bases had no gene match. Per the germline V gene, CDR1 is LGHNA and CDR2 is YNFKEQ. This CDR3 comprises 16 residues. Here the CDR3 reads CASIPHRDRGNTEAFL. CDR3 coding DNA: TGTGCCAGCATCCCACACCGGGACAGGGGGAACACTGAAGCTTTCCTT.

The chain recombines TRBV14 with TRBJ2-7; a possible D gene is TRBD1 (6 bases). The V end lost 4 bases, the J end lost 0 bases, and 19 bases lay between the germline ends. The CDR3 runs to 17 residues. Germline V gives CDR1 SGHDN, CDR2 FVKESK. The CDR3 loop reads CASSPWGDRPSSYEQYF. CDR3 nucleotides: TGTGCCAGCAGCCCCTGGGGTGACAGGCCGAGCTCCTACGAGCAGTACTTC.

This clonotype has only a few counts. The V call is TRBV5-4, the J call TRBJ2-1; no clear D gene. CDR1 and CDR2 from the germline V gene are SGHNT and YYREEE (reference sequence). The CDR3 is 14 residues long. The germline V and J ends were trimmed by 4 bases and 6 bases, with 14 bases remaining between them. The CDR3 spells CASSIMDLFNEQFF. The CDR3, as DNA: TGTGCCAGCAGCATAATGGACCTCTTCAATGAGCAGTTCTTC.

This clonotype has at least ten counts. This sequence joins TRBV28 and TRBJ2-7; D is possibly TRBD2 (5 bases). The CDR3 runs 15 residues. The V and J ends lost 3 bases and 7 bases respectively, with 19 bases between them. Germline values: CDR1 MDHEN, CDR2 SYDVKM. DNA of the CDR3: TGTGCCAGCAGTTTTTCTTTGGGAGCTCCGGGGGAGCAGTACTTC. Translating gives CASSFSLGAPGEQYF.

This clonotype showed up many times. The chain combines TRBV4-3 with TRBJ2-1; possible D gene TRBD1, 6 bases. Trimming removed 0 bases from V and 2 bases from J, with 14 bases in between. Germline V gives CDR1 LGHNA, CDR2 YSLEER. This CDR3 comprises 17 residues. Here the CDR3 reads CASSQDAGAGAYNEQFF. The CDR3 bases are TGCGCCAGCAGCCAAGATGCTGGTGCAGGGGCCTACAATGAGCAGTTCTTC.

The CDR3 protein is CASSHADREATDTQYF. The CDR3 nucleotides read TGCGCCAGCAGCCACGCCGACAGGGAGGCGACAGATACGCAGTATTTT. V gene TRBV4-1 combines with J gene TRBJ2-3; D perhaps matches TRBD1 (7 bases). V was clipped by 3 bases and J by 3 bases, with 16 bases between them. The CDR3 length is 16 residues. Germline V CDR1 and CDR2: MGHRA, YSYEKL.

V usage is TRBV7-2 and J usage is TRBJ2-7; 14 nucleotides align to TRBD2. The CDR3 runs to 19 residues. The ends lost 5 bases at V and 4 bases at J; junction bases unmatched: 16. Germline V gene sequence: CDR1 SGHTA, CDR2 FQGNSA. CDR3 in amino acids: CASSTKQTSGRALVYEQYF. The CDR3 coding sequence is TGTGCCAGCAGCACCAAACAGACTAGCGGGAGGGCCTTAGTATACGAGCAGTACTTC.

In the case of this clonotype: One junction end does not reproduce the germline sequence, and a read error may be involved. The V and J genes are TRBV20-1 and TRBJ2-7; D not resolved. Per the germline V gene, CDR1 is DFQATT and CDR2 is SNEGSKA (reference sequence). This CDR3 spans 13 amino acids. In nucleotides, the CDR3 is TGCAGTGCTAGATCCGGCAGTTCCTACAAGCAGTACTTC. Protein product: CSARSGSSYKQYF.

This clonotype came up many times. This chain links TRBV20-1 with TRBJ2-3; 8 positions match TRBD2. In germline, CDR1 is DFQATT, CDR2 SNEGSKA (reference sequence). The CDR3 is 18 residues long. V dropped 0 bases and J dropped 2; count of bases not matched to a gene: 13. The CDR3 nucleotides read TGCAGTGCTAGAGATCCGCAACTAGCGGCGACATCCACAGATACGCAGTATTTT. This sequence encodes CSARDPQLAATSTDTQYF.

A word on this clonotype: A much larger clone sits a single nucleotide away, making a read error possible. The V and J genes are TRBV6-6 and TRBJ1-5; D unclear. In germline, CDR1 is MNHNY, CDR2 SVGAGI (reference sequence). V was pared by 6 bases and J by 0 bases, with 12 bases between. This CDR3 has 15 residues. The CDR3 nucleotides are TGTGCCAGCAGATCAGACGGGTATAGCAATCAGCCCCAGCATTTT. It translates to CASRSDGYSNQPQHF.

This clonotype was seen many times. This chain joins TRBV9 and TRBJ2-3, with D perhaps matching TRBD2 (6 bases). CDR1 and CDR2 (germline): SGDLS, YYNGEE. Trimming shortened V by 4 bases and J by 0 bases, and 12 bases separated the two germline ends. The CDR3 loop spans 15 amino acids. CDR3 in amino acids: CASSPTGDSTDTQYF. The DNA of the CDR3 is TGTGCCAGCAGCCCTACGGGGGATAGCACAGATACGCAGTATTTT. Based on the CDR3 plus reference TRBV9 and TRBJ2-3, the full variable domain is DSGVTQTPKHLITATGQRVTLRCSPRSGDLSVYWYQQSLDQGLQFLIQYYNGEERAKGNILERFSAQQFPDLHSELNLSSLELGDSALYFCASSPTGDSTDTQYFGPGTRLTVL.

This clonotype was recorded at least ten times. The rearrangement links TRBV20-1 to TRBJ2-7, with D unresolved. Germline V gene sequence: CDR1 DFQATT, CDR2 SNEGSKA (reference sequence). The CDR3 runs 14 residues. Trimming left V 5 bases short and J 3 bases short, with 17 bases between. CDR3 protein: CSAPLSRNNYEQYF. Here the CDR3 DNA reads TGCAGTGCTCCCCTCTCGCGCAATAACTACGAGCAGTACTTC.

The rearrangement joins TRBV2 to TRBJ2-7; tentatively, D is TRBD1 or TRBD2 (5 bases each). The CDR3 has 15 amino acids. Trimming cost V 9 bases and J 3 bases, with 21 bases left between them. CDR1 and CDR2 from the germline V gene are SNHLY and FYNNEI. CDR3 loop: CASRFGAGILYEQYF. The CDR3 bases are TGTGCCAGTCGGTTCGGGGCAGGGATCCTCTACGAGCAGTACTTC.

This clonotype was counted between two and nine times. J is TRBJ2-1 and V is TRBV7-9, with a tentative D call TRBD2 (6 bases). Germline loops: CDR1 SEHNR, CDR2 FQNEAQ (reference sequence). The CDR3 length is 15 residues. V was cut by 2 bases and J by 3 bases, with 11 bases left in between. CDR3 in amino acids: CASSLSGTYYNEQFF. As DNA, the CDR3 is TGTGCCAGCAGCTTATCTGGGACTTACTACAATGAGCAGTTCTTC.

This clonotype turned up a few times. This sequence joins TRBV10-3 and TRBJ2-7; D is unresolved. From germline, CDR1 is ENHRY and CDR2 SYGVKD. Trimming cost V 6 bases and J 4 bases, with 16 bases left between them. The CDR3 runs to 14 residues. CDR3 sequence reads: CAISPHGPSYEQYF. CDR3 DNA: TGTGCCATCAGCCCACATGGACCCTCGTACGAGCAGTACTTC.